This T cell receptor (beta chain) appears in the sequencing data of a study of cytomegalovirus exposure and HLA in healthy donors. The J segment lost 8 bases and the V segment lost 4 bases, leaving 9 bases of the junction unmatched. The CDR3 contains 14 residues. Germline V gene data show CDR1 as SGHTA and CDR2 as FQGNSA. Findings and caveats of the study: Cytomegalovirus status was reportedly diagnosed by the classifier with high specificity and sensitivity. Follow-up analysis later connected one missense variant in DCLRE1C with trimming of TCR beta V- and J-genes.

Each donor was nominally healthy when sampled (though unrecorded immune exposures were likely). Primers: 60 Vbeta forward and 13 Jbeta reverse. The repertoire was sequenced with immunoSEQ multiplex PCR; TCRdb's copy has only in-frame clones and lacks some. This sample has some 130,000 clones, with over 70% found just once. Remarks on this clone: Antigen unknown.

This TCR derives from a man aged 35-49 years in good health and CMV-seronegative. The genes are TRBV7-2 and TRBJ2-5; 8 bases match TRBD2. What was sequenced was PBMCs. The CDR3 protein is CASSYGLAWATQYF. The CDR3 nucleotides are TGTGCCAGCAGCTACGGACTAGCATGGGCTACCCAGTACTTC.